Listed here are 31 T cell receptor beta chains from one sample, sequenced in a study of regulatory T cells in long-lasting Graves disease. To make TCR beta libraries, researchers used iRepertoire HTBI primers and Arm-PCR of CDR3 regions. TCRdb redid the calling of the multiplex PCR reads with MiXCR, one entry per CDR3 protein. Of 200,000 to 250,000 distinct CDR3 sequences listed, roughly a fifth are singletons. Specified time point: newly diagnosed GD, antithyroid drugs for less than 3 months. From RNA extracted from PBMCs, the TCR library was made. The starting material was peripheral blood mononuclear cells (PBMCs), obtained at new diagnosis, from a patient treated with antithyroid drugs. Every receptor here comes from a female donor with Graves disease.

The rearrangement links TRBV11-2 to TRBJ2-1, with TRBD2 identical over 9 bases. The germline gives CDR1 SGHAT, CDR2 FQNNGV. This CDR3 contains 15 residues. The V segment lost 1 base and the J segment 8 bases; nucleotides outside the gene matches: 6. The CDR3, as DNA: TGTGCCAGCAGCTTAGTAGGACTAGCGAGCGATGAGCAGTTCTTC. Translating gives CASSLVGLASDEQFF.

This clonotype has a count of ten or more. The V call is TRBV10-3, the J call TRBJ2-3; TRBD2 matches at 7 bases. The length of the CDR3 is 15 residues. Germline CDR1 ENHRY, CDR2 SYGVKD. V was clipped by 4 bases and J by 9 bases; unmatched bases: 13. The CDR3 loop reads CAISGGLADAETQYF. The CDR3 DNA sequence: TGTGCCATCAGTGGCGGCCTAGCGGACGCGGAAACGCAGTATTTT.

This clonotype was found many times. The chain is built from TRBV11-2 and TRBJ2-7; no firm D call. The V end was cut by 2 bases, the J end by 4 bases, with 6 bases between. The CDR3 sequence is 12 residues long. Germline V gene lookup returns CDR1 SGHAT and CDR2 FQNNGV. The CDR3 region is CASSLKLYEQYF. CDR3 sequence (DNA): TGTGCCAGCAGCTTAAAATTGTACGAGCAGTACTTC.

This clonotype was counted at least ten times. One end of the junction fails to match germline, which may point to a read error. The chain recombines TRBV5-1 with TRBJ1-5, with D tentatively TRBD1 (5 bases). The CDR3 extends over 15 amino acids. Germline lookup yields CDR1 SGHRS and CDR2 YFSETQ. CDR3 DNA: TGTGCCAGCAGCCTTCAGGGAGCTAGCAATCAGCCCCAGCATTTT. Translated, it gives CASSLQGASNQPQHF.

This sequence joins TRBV15 and TRBJ2-3; D tentatively fits TRBD1 or TRBD2 (5 bases each). Per germline, CDR1 LNHNV and CDR2 YYDKDF (reference sequence). CDR3 size: 15 residues. V was pared by 1 base and J by 4 bases, with 12 bases between. CDR3: CATSRGGSKADTQYF. The CDR3 region has the DNA TGTGCCACCAGCAGAGGGGGGTCCAAAGCAGATACGCAGTATTTT.

This clonotype appeared many times. CDR3 coding DNA: TGTGCCAGCAGCCCCAGCGGCTGGGGGCAGACCGGGGAGCTGTTTTTT. It is translated as CASSPSGWGQTGELFF. The chain has TRBV9 and TRBJ2-2; D might be TRBD1 (6 bases). Germline V gene lookup returns CDR1 SGDLS and CDR2 YYNGEE. V was shortened by 4 bases and J by 5 bases, with 18 bases between the two germline ends. CDR3 length equals 16 residues.

The chain carries TRBV4-2 and TRBJ2-6; a weak D match, TRBD2 (7 bases). The CDR3 runs 19 residues. V lost 0 bases and J 3 bases, leaving 18 bases between the germline ends. The germline gives CDR1 LGHNA, CDR2 YNFKEQ. The CDR3 protein is CASSQEFSGGASGANVLTF. The DNA for the CDR3 is TGTGCCAGCAGCCAAGAATTTAGTGGGGGGGCTAGTGGGGCCAACGTCCTGACTTTC.

About this clonotype itself: A much larger clone differs by one base, so this may be a read error. The V and J genes are TRBV20-1 and TRBJ1-5; D gene uncertain. Germline-derived CDR1 and CDR2 are DFQATT and SNEGSKA (reference sequence). The CDR3 covers 16 residues. The CDR3 region is CSASRGLSVRNQLQHF. DNA of the CDR3: TGCAGTGCTTCCCGAGGGTTGTCGGTTCGCAATCAGCTCCAGCATTTT.

This clonotype has only a few counts. The chain recombines TRBV9 with TRBJ1-1, with D uncertain. CDR1 and CDR2 (germline): SGDLS, YYNGEE. The CDR3 totals 13 residues. Trimming took off 0 bases at V and 6 bases at J, with 9 bases between the two ends. CDR3 sequence (DNA): TGTGCCAGCAGCGTAGGAGGTAAGGCTGAAGCTTTCTTT. Its protein product is CASSVGGKAEAFF.

In regard to this clonotype: A single base is all that separates this from a far larger clone, so a read error is likely. V is TRBV28 and J is TRBJ2-3; D not certain. This CDR3 has 13 amino acids. Germline V lookup: CDR1 MDHEN, CDR2 SYDVKM. Trimming pared 6 bases from V and 6 bases from J, leaving 13 bases between. The CDR3, as DNA: TGTGCCAGCAGCCCTCCCAGGTTGGATACGCAGTATTTT. This encodes CASSPPRLDTQYF.

This clonotype was found many times. The chain couples TRBV18 to TRBJ1-4, with D unclear. CDR1 and CDR2 from the germline V gene are KGHSH and LQKENI. The CDR3 has 11 amino acids. V was pared by 3 bases and J by 8 bases, with 4 bases between. This chain's CDR3 is CASSPGEKLFF. DNA of the CDR3: TGTGCCAGCTCACCCGGGGAAAAACTGTTTTTT.

In the case of this clonotype: A much larger clone sits a single nucleotide away, making a read error possible. V usage is TRBV24-1 and J usage is TRBJ1-2, with TRBD1 identical over 10 bases. The CDR3 is 15 amino acids. Per the germline V gene, CDR1 is KGHDR and CDR2 is SFDVKD. CDR3 amino acids: CASSDAGQGFGGYTF. In DNA, the CDR3 is TGTGCCTCCAGTGATGCGGGACAGGGGTTCGGAGGCTACACCTTC.

This clonotype was seen many times. The V gene is TRBV4-1, the J gene TRBJ1-1; possible D gene TRBD1, 6 bases. The V and J ends lost 0 bases and 1 base respectively, with 12 bases between them. The CDR3 has 16 residues. The germline gives CDR1 MGHRA, CDR2 YSYEKL. CDR3 protein: CASSQDPRTENTEAFF. For the CDR3, the DNA is TGCGCCAGCAGCCAAGACCCGAGGACAGAGAACACTGAAGCTTTCTTT.

Comments on this clonotype: This may stem from a read error, because a much larger clone lies one nucleotide away. The genes are TRBV29-1 and TRBJ1-1; a weak D match, TRBD1 (5 bases). CDR1 and CDR2 (germline): SQVTM, ANQGSEA. This CDR3 is built from 12 residues. V dropped 3 bases and J dropped 3 bases, with 8 bases sitting between them. The CDR3 DNA reads TGCAGCGTTGAGGGCAGGGACACTGAAGCTTTCTTT. Translating it yields CSVEGRDTEAFF.

This clonotype was detected ten times or more. The chain has TRBV15 and TRBJ1-5; no clear D. Trimming removed 6 bases at V and 2 bases at J, with 8 bases between. The V gene's germline CDR1 is LNHNV and CDR2 YYDKDF (reference sequence). The CDR3 consists of 13 residues. CDR3 nucleotide sequence: TGTGCCACCAGGCAGACGGGCAATCAGCCCCAGCATTTT. Translation gives CATRQTGNQPQHF.

This clonotype was recorded at least ten times. The rearrangement links TRBV5-5 to TRBJ2-2; maybe TRBD1 (5 bases). Germline CDR1 and CDR2: SGHKS and YYEKEE (reference sequence). The CDR3 totals 17 residues. V was clipped by 0 bases and J by 8 bases, with 20 bases between them. CDR3 coding DNA: TGTGCCAGCAGCTTGGGCGACAGTTTTCCCACACGGGGGGAGCTGTTTTTT. It yields the protein CASSLGDSFPTRGELFF.

With regard to this clonotype: A read error likely explains this, since a far larger clone differs by one base. The chain recombines TRBV7-8 with TRBJ2-7; TRBD1 might be the D (6 bases). The CDR3 loop spans 16 amino acids. The V end was cut by 3 bases, the J end by 5 bases, with 20 bases between. CDR1 and CDR2 from the germline V gene are SGHVS and FQNEAQ. CDR3 protein: CASSFVGGRGGNEQYF. CDR3 nucleotides: TGTGCCAGCAGCTTCGTGGGTGGCAGGGGTGGAAACGAGCAGTACTTC.

This clonotype was observed at least ten times. The CDR3 loop reads CASSQGQALVPYEQYF. CDR3 in DNA: TGTGCCAGCAGCCAGGGACAGGCCCTAGTTCCCTACGAGCAGTACTTC. The rearrangement uses TRBV11-2 and TRBJ2-7; 8 bases line up with TRBD1. The CDR3 runs 16 residues. Trimming took 5 bases from V and 2 from J; bases not matched to a gene: 11. Germline lookup yields CDR1 SGHAT and CDR2 FQNNGV.

This clonotype was picked up many times. The rearrangement joins TRBV24-1 to TRBJ2-2; D uncertain. The CDR3 covers 12 residues. Trimming left V 6 bases short and J 6 bases short, with 7 bases between. CDR1 and CDR2 from the germline V gene are KGHDR and SFDVKD. CDR3 in DNA: TGTGCCACCAGTCCCCGAGCCGGGGAGCTGTTTTTT. This sequence encodes CATSPRAGELFF.

This clonotype occurred a few times. The rearrangement uses TRBV20-1 and TRBJ1-2; a weak D match, TRBD1 (6 bases). The CDR3 loop spans 13 amino acids. Deletions cut 2 bases from V and 4 bases from J, with 11 bases between. Germline assignment: CDR1 DFQATT and CDR2 SNEGSKA (reference sequence). The chain's CDR3 is CSARPGAGYGYTF. In DNA form, the CDR3 reads TGCAGTGCTAGACCGGGGGCCGGCTATGGCTACACCTTC.

This clonotype was recorded at least ten times. The chain is built from TRBV28 and TRBJ2-1; 13 nucleotides agree with TRBD2. Trimming took 7 bases from V and 2 from J; bases not matched to a gene: 5. Germline-derived CDR1 and CDR2 are MDHEN and SYDVKM. The CDR3 runs to 16 residues. This CDR3 is CASTRGLAGPYNEQFF. Written as DNA, the CDR3 is TGTGCCAGCACCCGGGGACTAGCGGGGCCCTACAATGAGCAGTTCTTC.

This clonotype showed up many times. The chain recombines TRBV2 with TRBJ2-3; 10 nucleotides agree with TRBD1. The length of the CDR3 is 14 residues. The V gene's germline CDR1 is SNHLY and CDR2 FYNNEI. V was clipped by 5 bases and J by 3 bases; unmatched bases: 2. CDR3 amino acids: CASSRTGGTDTQYF. The CDR3 region has the DNA TGTGCCAGCAGTAGGACAGGGGGAACAGATACGCAGTATTTT.

The chain joins TRBV12-3 or TRBV12-4 to TRBJ2-2; D gene uncertain. Deletions cut 3 bases from V and 6 bases from J, with 8 bases between. The CDR3 covers 13 residues. CDR3 amino acids: CASSFHGSGELFF. The CDR3 coding sequence is TGTGCCAGCAGTTTTCATGGGTCCGGGGAGCTGTTTTTT.

This clonotype was counted many times. V is TRBV3-1 and J is TRBJ2-5; TRBD2 aligns across 9 bases. The J segment lost 4 bases and the V segment lost 0 bases, leaving 6 bases of the junction unmatched. The CDR3 loop spans 16 amino acids. Germline V gives CDR1 LGHDT, CDR2 YNNKEL (reference sequence). CDR3 protein: CASSQDVGLALETQYF. The CDR3 DNA is TGTGCCAGCAGCCAAGATGTGGGACTAGCATTAGAGACCCAGTACTTC.

This clonotype showed up many times. The CDR3: CASSLALAGGTDTQYF. The DNA of the CDR3 is TGTGCCAGCAGCTTAGCCCTAGCGGGAGGCACAGATACGCAGTATTTT. This rearrangement joins TRBV7-2 to TRBJ2-3, with 10 bases identical to TRBD2. The germline V gene encodes CDR1 SGHTA and CDR2 FQGNSA. Unmatched junction bases numbered 1, after V lost 0 bases and J lost 1 base. This CDR3 has 16 residues.

Points on this clonotype: It is likely a read error: a sequence one base away is far more abundant. The chain uses TRBV20-1 and TRBJ2-4, with no clear D. Trimming removed 6 bases from V and 13 bases from J, with 16 bases in between. Germline assignment: CDR1 DFQATT and CDR2 SNEGSKA (reference sequence). The CDR3 runs to 11 residues. The CDR3 here is CSAGTYNEQYF. CDR3 in DNA: TGCAGTGCGGGAACTTACAATGAGCAGTACTTC.

This clonotype appeared many times. CDR3 residues: CSAWEIRSREQYF. The CDR3 nucleotides are TGCAGTGCTTGGGAGATTCGGTCTAGGGAGCAGTACTTC. This chain joins TRBV20-1 and TRBJ2-7; TRBD2 is a possible D gene (5 bases). The V and J ends lost 5 bases and 7 bases respectively, with 18 bases between them. The CDR3 is 13 amino acids. The V gene's germline CDR1 is DFQATT and CDR2 SNEGSKA (reference sequence).

This clonotype was seen many times. This chain joins TRBV15 and TRBJ1-4; D remains ambiguous. CDR1 is LNHNV, CDR2 YYDKDF, per germline (reference sequence). The CDR3 sequence is 13 residues long. Trimming pared 5 bases from V and 7 bases from J, leaving 11 bases between. CDR3 region: CATSSFVGEKLFF. In DNA form, the CDR3 reads TGTGCCACCAGCTCGTTTGTCGGTGAAAAACTGTTTTTT.

The table lists this clonotype with many counts. This chain links TRBV5-4 with TRBJ2-1; the match to TRBD2 covers 8 bases. This CDR3 comprises 16 residues. V was pared by 4 bases and J by 3 bases, with 9 bases of the junction left unmatched. Germline CDR1 and CDR2: SGHNT and YYREEE (reference sequence). The CDR3 loop reads CASSPGGSGNYNEQFF. The CDR3 bases are TGTGCCAGCAGCCCTGGCGGTAGCGGGAACTACAATGAGCAGTTCTTC.

This clonotype occurred many times. The chain recombines TRBV2 with TRBJ2-7; tentatively, D is TRBD1 or TRBD2 (5 bases each). CDR1 and CDR2 (germline): SNHLY, FYNNEI. This CDR3 has 15 residues. Trimming cost V 3 bases and J 8 bases, with 20 bases left between them. CDR3: CASSDARDLGDKQYF. CDR3 DNA: TGTGCCAGCAGTGATGCCCGGGACCTAGGCGACAAGCAGTACTTC.

The chain carries TRBV7-2 and TRBJ1-2, with D uncertain. The CDR3 consists of 14 residues. Germline CDR1 and CDR2: SGHTA and FQGNSA. The V and J ends lost 1 base and 8 bases respectively, with 14 bases between them. CDR3 nucleotide sequence: TGTGCCAGCAGCTTAGGAGCGGGGTTGGGGGGCTACACCTTC. Encoded protein: CASSLGAGLGGYTF. The entire variable domain, with the rest obtained from reference TRBV7-2 and TRBJ1-2, is as follows: GAGVSQSPSNKVTEKGKDVELRCDPISGHTALYWYRQSLGQGLEFLIYFQGNSAPDKSGLPSDRFSAERTGGSVSTLTIQRTQQEDSAVYLCASSLGAGLGGYTFGSGTRLTVV.